The 23 T cell receptor beta chains in this list originate from one sample, sequenced in a study of T cell responses to AZD1222 COVID-19 vaccine (dated by TCRdb to the early 2020s). The time point label of this sample denotes: baseline before first vaccination. The method was the immunoSEQ multiplex PCR assay. As stored in TCRdb, this immuneACCESS dataset retains in-frame rearrangements with V and J assigned. A fraction of the clones does not appear; measured against another copy, unresolved V genes explain less than half of the discrepancy, and the remainder lacks a known reason. This sample holds roughly 100,000 clones; about 88% were observed only once. Of the sample, roughly 4% is held by the ten largest clones. The sequenced sample was peripheral blood, obtained on day 0 of AZD1222 vaccination. The receptors derive from an adult in good health.

V is TRBV11-1 and J is TRBJ1-1, with TRBD1 identical over 9 bases. The CDR3 runs to 14 residues. The germline CDR1 and CDR2 sequences are SGHAT and FQDESV (reference sequence). V was clipped by 3 bases and J by 7 bases; unmatched bases: 6. CDR3 sequence (DNA): TGTGCCAGCAGCTTCGGGACAGGGCAAGGTGAAGCTTTCTTT. This codes for CASSFGTGQGEAFF.

The gene calls are TRBV5-6 and TRBJ2-3; TRBD2 aligns across 11 bases. This CDR3 region has 16 residues. V gave up 2 bases and J gave up 1 base; unmatched junction bases: 3. Germline V CDR1 and CDR2: SGHDT, YYEEEE. The CDR3 protein is CASSLMTSGGTDTQYF. CDR3 nucleotides: TGTGCCAGCAGCTTAATGACTAGCGGGGGCACAGATACGCAGTATTTT.

Note on this clone: The junction differs from germline at one of its ends, possibly a read error. The rearrangement links TRBV5-4 to TRBJ1-2; tentative D call: TRBD1 (6 bases). Germline V CDR1 and CDR2: SGHNT, YYREEE (reference sequence). The CDR3 consists of 15 residues. The CDR3 region is CAGSLPETGLDGYTF. CDR3 DNA sequence: TGTGCCGGCAGCTTGCCGGAGACAGGTTTGGATGGCTACACCTTC.

The rearrangement joins TRBV10-1 to TRBJ2-1; 8 bases agree with TRBD2. Germline V gene lookup returns CDR1 WNHNN and CDR2 SYGVQD (reference sequence). The V and J ends lost 4 bases and 10 bases, in that order; junction bases with no gene match: 3. The CDR3 is 12 residues long. CDR3 DNA sequence: TGCGCCAGCAGTGCGGGGGGGCAGGAGCAGTTCTTC. It is translated as CASSAGGQEQFF.

The chain couples TRBV5-5 to TRBJ1-1, with D uncertain. V was pared by 0 bases and J by 0 bases, with 15 bases between. Germline lookup yields CDR1 SGHKS and CDR2 YYEKEE (reference sequence). The CDR3 runs 17 residues. CDR3 region: CASSLGLGGFMNTEAFF. The CDR3 coding sequence is TGTGCCAGCAGCTTGGGGCTGGGAGGGTTCATGAACACTGAAGCTTTCTTT.

The chain links TRBV30 to TRBJ1-2; 8 bases fit TRBD1. This CDR3 comprises 14 residues. Germline-derived CDR1 and CDR2 are GTSNPN and SVGIG (reference sequence). J gave up 8 bases and V 0 bases, and 8 bases lay outside the gene matches. CDR3 sequence (DNA): TGTGCCTGGAGTGTAGGGACAGGAGGAGGAGGCTACACCTTC. Translating it yields CAWSVGTGGGGYTF.

The CDR3 DNA reads TGTGCCAGCAGCCAAGATACACGCCACTATGGCTACACCTTC. Residues: CASSQDTRHYGYTF. The chain couples TRBV3-1 (or the pseudogene TRBV3-2) to TRBJ1-2; D unresolved. The CDR3 runs 14 residues. In germline, CDR1 is LGHDT, CDR2 YNNKEL (reference sequence). Trimming removed 0 bases from V and 3 bases from J, with 8 bases in between.

The chain has TRBV2 and TRBJ1-2; 10 bases agree with TRBD1. There are 15 residues in the CDR3. The V gene end was trimmed by 1 base and the J gene end by 4 bases; junction bases not matched to a gene: 3. The germline V gene encodes CDR1 SNHLY and CDR2 FYNNEI. The CDR3: CASSEGTGGLYGYTF. The CDR3 DNA reads TGTGCCAGCAGTGAAGGGACAGGGGGTCTCTATGGCTACACCTTC.

The chain combines TRBV9 with TRBJ2-1; 10 bases are a match to TRBD2. The trim removed 4 bases at V and 4 bases at J, leaving 5 bases unmatched. Germline loops: CDR1 SGDLS, CDR2 YYNGEE. The CDR3 is made up of 15 amino acids. Written as DNA, the CDR3 is TGTGCCAGCAGCCCCCTAGCGGGGGAGTACAATGAGCAGTTCTTC. It codes for CASSPLAGEYNEQFF.

This clone was counted once. The V gene is TRBV5-4, the J gene TRBJ2-5; a possible D gene is TRBD2 (5 bases). Germline V gene lookup returns CDR1 SGHNT and CDR2 YYREEE (reference sequence). CDR3 length: 14 amino acids. Trimming pared 5 bases from V and 3 bases from J, leaving 14 bases between. In DNA, the CDR3 is TGTGCCAGCAGTTCCATGGACTGGGAAGAGACCCAGTACTTC. Its protein is CASSSMDWEETQYF.

V gene TRBV6-5 combines with J gene TRBJ2-3, with D perhaps being TRBD1 or TRBD2 (6 bases each). CDR1 is MNHEY, CDR2 SVGAGI, per germline. V was shortened by 8 bases and J by 9 bases, with 12 bases between the two germline ends. The CDR3 loop spans 11 amino acids. In nucleotides, the CDR3 is TGTGCCAGCCTGCCGGGGGCCACGCAGTATTTT. Its protein is CASLPGATQYF.

This clone was counted once. The V gene is TRBV5-6, the J gene TRBJ1-5; D may be TRBD1 (5 bases). CDR1 is SGHDT and CDR2 is YYEEEE in the germline V gene. The CDR3 runs 15 residues. V lost 7 bases to trimming and J lost 1 base, with 15 bases between them. CDR3 in amino acids: CASSLGAASNQPQHF. CDR3 in DNA: TGTGCCAGCTCCTTAGGGGCGGCGAGCAATCAGCCCCAGCATTTT. Full variable domain (outside the CDR3, taken from reference TRBV5-6 and TRBJ1-5): DAGVTQSPTHLIKTRGQQVTLRCSPKSGHDTVSWYQQALGQGPQFIFQYYEEEERQRGNFPDRFSGHQFPNYSSELNVNALLLGDSALYLCASSLGAASNQPQHFGDGTRLSIL.

The V call is TRBV27, the J call TRBJ2-7; a weak D match, TRBD2 (6 bases). Germline CDR1 MNHEY, CDR2 SMNVEV (reference sequence). The CDR3 is 14 amino acids. V gave up 5 bases and J gave up 6 bases, with 17 bases separating them. In DNA form, the CDR3 reads TGTGCCAGCAGTATCCGGGACTTCATGTGCGAGCAGTACTTC. Translating it yields CASSIRDFMCEQYF.

CDR3 region: CASSPGLADYGYTF. The CDR3 DNA reads TGTGCCAGCAGCCCGGGGCTGGCTGACTATGGCTACACCTTC. J is TRBJ1-2 and V is TRBV5-4; D possibly corresponds to TRBD1 (5 bases). Trimming left V 4 bases short and J 3 bases short, with 13 bases between. The germline CDR1 and CDR2 sequences are SGHNT and YYREEE (reference sequence). The CDR3 covers 14 residues. The full variable domain, its missing parts supplied by reference TRBV5-4 and TRBJ1-2, is ETGVTQSPTHLIKTRGQQVTLRCSSQSGHNTVSWYQQALGQGPQFIFQYYREEENGRGNFPPRFSGLQFPNYSSELNVNALELDDSALYLCASSPGLADYGYTFGSGTRLTVV.

This clone came up once. Written as DNA, the CDR3 is TGCGCCAGCAGCGCGGGAAGGAACACTGAAGCTTTCTTT. Translated: CASSAGRNTEAFF. The J gene is TRBJ1-1, the V gene TRBV10-1; D not resolved. The germline gives CDR1 WNHNN, CDR2 SYGVQD (reference sequence). This CDR3 is built from 13 residues. V dropped 6 bases and J dropped 1 base, with 9 bases sitting between them.

The gene calls are TRBV11-2 and TRBJ1-2; 7 bases are shared with TRBD1. The germline V gene has CDR1 SGHAT and CDR2 FQNNGV. CDR3 length: 14 residues. J lost 2 bases, V lost 5 bases, and 5 bases had no gene match. The CDR3 DNA sequence: TGTGCCAGCAGCCTTGGGACAGAAAACTATGGCTACACCTTC. As protein: CASSLGTENYGYTF.

The chain recombines TRBV29-1 with TRBJ2-1, with TRBD2 matching 13 bases. This CDR3 is built from 15 residues. The germline V gene has CDR1 SQVTM and CDR2 ANQGSEA. The V segment lost 6 bases and the J segment 4 bases; nucleotides outside the gene matches: 6. This chain's CDR3 is CSVRGLAGSYNEQFF. The CDR3 DNA reads TGCAGCGTCCGGGGACTAGCGGGGAGTTACAATGAGCAGTTCTTC.

This chain links TRBV4-3 with TRBJ2-7, with 9 bases lining up with TRBD1. The CDR3 is 14 residues long. Germline V gene sequence: CDR1 LGHNA, CDR2 YSLEER. V trimming: 8 bases; J trimming: 3 bases; junction bases outside the gene matches: 8. Written as DNA, the CDR3 is TGCGCCAGCGCAACCGGGACAGGGTACTACGAGCAGTACTTC. This encodes CASATGTGYYEQYF.

The rearrangement uses TRBV28 and TRBJ1-5; D not certain. The V and J ends lost 7 bases and 2 bases respectively, with 9 bases between them. This CDR3 contains 13 residues. The germline V gene has CDR1 MDHEN and CDR2 SYDVKM. The CDR3 DNA sequence: TGTGCCAGCACGAGAAAACGCAATCAGCCCCAGCATTTT. It encodes CASTRKRNQPQHF.

This chain connects TRBV7-2 to TRBJ1-4; D unresolved. The germline V gene has CDR1 SGHTA and CDR2 FQGNSA. Trimming pared 1 base from V and 7 bases from J, leaving 7 bases between. The CDR3 runs to 13 residues. The CDR3 bases are TGTGCCAGCAGCTTAGTCTACTCTGAAAAACTGTTTTTT. Translating it yields CASSLVYSEKLFF.

V usage is TRBV4-3 and J usage is TRBJ1-1; TRBD1 agrees at 7 bases. Losses at the gene ends were 4 bases for V and 6 bases for J; bases not matched to a gene: 8. Germline V CDR1 and CDR2: LGHNA, YSLEER. The CDR3 is 14 amino acids. CDR3 sequence reads: CASSLDRVYPEAFF. CDR3 DNA: TGCGCCAGCAGCCTTGACAGGGTTTATCCTGAAGCTTTCTTT.

The V gene is TRBV9, the J gene TRBJ2-3; 9 bases fit TRBD2. Germline CDR1 is SGDLS and CDR2 is YYNGEE. The V segment lost 3 bases and the J segment 2 bases; nucleotides outside the gene matches: 4. The length of the CDR3 is 15 residues. In DNA, the CDR3 is TGTGCCAGCAGCGACGCGGGGGGGGCCACAGATACGCAGTATTTT. It codes for CASSDAGGATDTQYF.

The V and J genes are TRBV6-5 and TRBJ1-1, with 7 bases fitting TRBD1. The germline V gene encodes CDR1 MNHEY and CDR2 SVGAGI. Trimming removed 2 bases from V and 4 bases from J; junction bases left unmatched: 7. The CDR3 length is 15 residues. In DNA, the CDR3 is TGTGCCAGCAGTTACAATGAGGGGGCGAGCACTGAAGCTTTCTTT. It is translated as CASSYNEGASTEAFF.